The next 18 T cell receptor beta chains were all read from a single sample in a study of T cell responses to AZD1222 COVID-19 vaccine. Measured with immunoSEQ multiplex PCR; TCRdb has only the in-frame clones, and not every one. The profile shows over 150,000 clones, around 90% of them singletons. The sample in question was peripheral blood, obtained on day 0 of AZD1222 vaccination. All receptors derive from an adult in good health.

The rearrangement uses TRBV19 and TRBJ2-3; D uncertain. The length of the CDR3 is 14 residues. Trimming took off 4 bases at V and 10 bases at J, with 18 bases between the two ends. Germline assignment: CDR1 LNHDA and CDR2 SQIVND (reference sequence). The CDR3 loop reads CASSTKEAFGAQYF. In DNA, the CDR3 is TGTGCCAGTAGTACCAAGGAAGCGTTTGGGGCGCAGTATTTT.

The chain carries TRBV14 and TRBJ2-7; D is uncertain. This CDR3 contains 15 residues. The germline V and J ends were trimmed by 4 bases and 4 bases, with 17 bases remaining between them. In germline, CDR1 is SGHDN, CDR2 FVKESK. The DNA for the CDR3 is TGTGCCAGCAGCCTAATGTTTGGGCAGCTATACGAGCAGTACTTC. It encodes CASSLMFGQLYEQYF.

J is TRBJ2-1 and V is TRBV19; D is tentatively TRBD1 or TRBD2 (5 bases each). Germline assignment: CDR1 LNHDA and CDR2 SQIVND (reference sequence). The CDR3 totals 16 residues. V was pared by 3 bases and J by 6 bases, with 18 bases between. CDR3 sequence reads: CASSIGAGNYLNEQFF. As DNA, the CDR3 is TGTGCCAGTAGTATTGGGGCCGGGAACTACCTCAATGAGCAGTTCTTC. Supplemented by reference TRBV19 and TRBJ2-1, the full variable domain reads DGGITQSPKYLFRKEGQNVTLSCEQNLNHDAMYWYRQDPGQGLRLIYYSQIVNDFQKGDIAEGYSVSREKKESFPLTVTSAQKNPTAFYLCASSIGAGNYLNEQFFGPGTRLTVL.

The chain has TRBV5-1 and TRBJ2-7, with 10 bases fitting TRBD2. Germline CDR1 and CDR2: SGHRS and YFSETQ. V dropped 1 base and J dropped 4; count of bases not matched to a gene: 2. The CDR3 runs 14 residues. In nucleotides, the CDR3 is TGCGCCAGCAGCTTGACTAGCGGGGCATACGAGCAGTACTTC. Encoded protein: CASSLTSGAYEQYF.

The CDR3 DNA is TGTGCCAGCAGCGCCGGGACAGGGTTGACCGGGGAGCTGTTTTTT. Its protein product is CASSAGTGLTGELFF. The rearrangement links TRBV5-6 to TRBJ2-2; TRBD1 matches 9 bases. Germline V gene data show CDR1 as SGHDT and CDR2 as YYEEEE. CDR3 length: 15 amino acids. J was trimmed by 5 bases and V by 4 bases; bases with no gene match: 6.

The gene calls are TRBV7-9 and TRBJ2-3; TRBD1 might be the D (6 bases). CDR1 is SEHNR, CDR2 FQNEAQ, per germline (reference sequence). The ends were cut back, 8 bases at V and 4 bases at J, with 22 bases in the middle. The CDR3 has 16 residues. This CDR3 is CASGPDRSLGPDTQYF. In DNA form, the CDR3 reads TGTGCCAGCGGGCCCGACAGGTCCTTAGGCCCAGATACGCAGTATTTT.

The genes are TRBV10-3 and TRBJ1-2; 11 bases line up with TRBD1. Germline V gene sequence: CDR1 ENHRY, CDR2 SYGVKD. The CDR3 is 15 residues long. The V gene end was trimmed by 6 bases and the J gene end by 4 bases; junction bases not matched to a gene: 7. CDR3 nucleotides: TGTGCCATCAGGGGCCGGGACAGGGGGTCCTATGGCTACACCTTC. Amino acid sequence: CAIRGRDRGSYGYTF.

This chain joins TRBV21-1 and TRBJ1-3. TRBV21-1 is listed as a pseudogene. CDR3 length: 17 amino acids. The CDR3 nucleotides are TGTGCCAGCAGCAAAGGCAAGTCTGGGACCAAGAGAAACACCATATATTTT. Amino acid sequence: CASSKGKSGTKRNTIYF.

The CDR3 DNA sequence: TGTGCCAGCAGCATCGACGGAAACTCCTACAATGAGCAGTTCTTC. Residues: CASSIDGNSYNEQFF. V usage is TRBV5-4 and J usage is TRBJ2-1; no firm D call. CDR1 is SGHNT, CDR2 YYREEE, per germline (reference sequence). The CDR3 covers 15 residues. The V and J ends lost 4 bases and 0 bases respectively, with 11 bases between them.

The rearrangement uses TRBV18 and TRBJ1-2; D is unresolved. The CDR3 contains 12 residues. Germline V gene data show CDR1 as KGHSH and CDR2 as LQKENI. V was cut by 3 bases and J by 6 bases, with 8 bases left in between. CDR3 DNA: TGTGCCAGCTCACCGGCTAGGGATGGCTACACCTTC. Amino acid sequence: CASSPARDGYTF.

The V gene is TRBV29-1, the J gene TRBJ1-1; D is unclear. With 1 base removed from V and 4 bases from J, the gap between germline ends came to 16 bases. The CDR3 spans 15 residues. The germline V gene has CDR1 SQVTM and CDR2 ANQGSEA. Here the CDR3 reads CSVEARMPRSTEAFF. The CDR3 DNA follows: TGCAGCGTTGAAGCCCGAATGCCGAGGTCCACTGAAGCTTTCTTT.

The chain combines TRBV6-1 with TRBJ2-7; no firm D call. CDR3 length: 16 residues. The V gene lost 2 bases and the J gene lost 0 bases, with 14 bases spanning the gap. CDR1 is MNHNS and CDR2 is SASEGT in the germline V gene. CDR3 loop: CASSESRHFSSYEQYF. The CDR3 DNA follows: TGTGCCAGCAGTGAATCGCGACACTTTAGCTCCTACGAGCAGTACTTC.

The rearrangement links TRBV28 to TRBJ1-6; 8 nucleotides line up with TRBD1. The CDR3 runs to 15 residues. Germline lookup yields CDR1 MDHEN and CDR2 SYDVKM. V shed 2 bases, J shed 11 bases, and the junction held 8 bases outside the gene matches. CDR3 nucleotides: TGTGCCAGCAGTTTAGCCGGGACAGGCGATCCACCCCTCCACTTT. Translated: CASSLAGTGDPPLHF. Filled out from reference TRBV28 and TRBJ1-6, the complete variable domain reads DVKVTQSSRYLVKRTGEKVFLECVQDMDHENMFWYRQDPGLGLRLIYFSYDVKMKEKGDIPEGYSVSREKKERFSLILESASTNQTSMYLCASSLAGTGDPPLHFGNGTRLTVT.

A single count supports this clone. The chain is built from TRBV28 and TRBJ1-2; tentatively, D is TRBD1 (5 bases). This CDR3 has 14 amino acids. CDR1 and CDR2 (germline): MDHEN, SYDVKM. Trimming removed 5 bases from V and 1 base from J, with 11 bases in between. CDR3 nucleotides: TGTGCCAGCAGTCTAGCCACAGGTAACTATGGCTACACCTTC. Translating it yields CASSLATGNYGYTF.

V and J are TRBV11-3 and TRBJ2-1, with TRBD2 identical over 9 bases. CDR1 and CDR2 (germline): SGHNT, YENEEA. V lost 5 bases and J lost 2; bases outside the gene matches: 4. The CDR3 is 15 residues long. The CDR3 spells CASSTGLAAYNEQFF. As DNA, the CDR3 is TGTGCCAGCAGCACGGGACTAGCAGCCTACAATGAGCAGTTCTTC.

The chain employs TRBV11-2 and TRBJ1-3; 9 nucleotides align to TRBD1. The CDR3 covers 17 residues. V was clipped by 1 base and J by 0 bases; unmatched bases: 4. The V gene's germline CDR1 is SGHAT and CDR2 FQNNGV. The CDR3 protein is CASSLGPTGGSGNTIYF. In nucleotides, the CDR3 is TGTGCCAGCAGCTTAGGGCCGACAGGGGGCTCTGGAAACACCATATATTTT.

This chain links TRBV28 with TRBJ1-2; the D gene is possibly TRBD1 (6 bases). Trimming left V 6 bases short and J 8 bases short, with 22 bases between. CDR1 is MDHEN and CDR2 is SYDVKM in the germline V gene. The CDR3 is made up of 15 amino acids. Here the CDR3 DNA reads TGTGCCAGCAGCCTCGGACGGGTTTCGGGGGGCGGCTACACCTTC. Residues: CASSLGRVSGGGYTF.

This clone was picked up a small number of times. This chain uses TRBV28 with TRBJ1-2, with a weak D call TRBD1 (5 bases). The CDR3 runs to 12 residues. V was pared by 4 bases and J by 7 bases, with 10 bases between. Looked up from germline, CDR1 is MDHEN and CDR2 is SYDVKM. The CDR3, as DNA: TGTGCCAGCAGTTCAGAGGGGTTTGGCTACACCTTC. Its protein product is CASSSEGFGYTF.